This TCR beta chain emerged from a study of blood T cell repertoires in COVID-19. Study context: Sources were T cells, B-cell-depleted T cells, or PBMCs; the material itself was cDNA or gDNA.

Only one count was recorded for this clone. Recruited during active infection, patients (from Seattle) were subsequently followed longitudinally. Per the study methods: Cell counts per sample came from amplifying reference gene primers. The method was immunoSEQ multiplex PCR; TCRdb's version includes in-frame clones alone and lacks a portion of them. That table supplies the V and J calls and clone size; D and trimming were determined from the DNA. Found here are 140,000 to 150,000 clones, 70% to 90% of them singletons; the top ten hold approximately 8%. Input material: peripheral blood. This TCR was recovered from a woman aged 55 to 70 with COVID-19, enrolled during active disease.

The CDR3 DNA follows: TGTGCCAGCAGCTTAGTCGGGGGTTCTGGAAACACCATATATTTT. Protein sequence: CASSLVGGSGNTIYF. The V and J genes are TRBV5-4 and TRBJ1-3, with a tentative D call TRBD1 (5 bases). The V end was cut by 2 bases, the J end by 1 base, with 10 bases between. CDR1 is SGHNT, CDR2 YYREEE, per germline (reference sequence). The CDR3 spans 15 residues. Combining the CDR3 with reference TRBV5-4 and TRBJ1-3 gives the whole variable domain ETGVTQSPTHLIKTRGQQVTLRCSSQSGHNTVSWYQQALGQGPQFIFQYYREEENGRGNFPPRFSGLQFPNYSSELNVNALELDDSALYLCASSLVGGSGNTIYFGEGSWLTVV.